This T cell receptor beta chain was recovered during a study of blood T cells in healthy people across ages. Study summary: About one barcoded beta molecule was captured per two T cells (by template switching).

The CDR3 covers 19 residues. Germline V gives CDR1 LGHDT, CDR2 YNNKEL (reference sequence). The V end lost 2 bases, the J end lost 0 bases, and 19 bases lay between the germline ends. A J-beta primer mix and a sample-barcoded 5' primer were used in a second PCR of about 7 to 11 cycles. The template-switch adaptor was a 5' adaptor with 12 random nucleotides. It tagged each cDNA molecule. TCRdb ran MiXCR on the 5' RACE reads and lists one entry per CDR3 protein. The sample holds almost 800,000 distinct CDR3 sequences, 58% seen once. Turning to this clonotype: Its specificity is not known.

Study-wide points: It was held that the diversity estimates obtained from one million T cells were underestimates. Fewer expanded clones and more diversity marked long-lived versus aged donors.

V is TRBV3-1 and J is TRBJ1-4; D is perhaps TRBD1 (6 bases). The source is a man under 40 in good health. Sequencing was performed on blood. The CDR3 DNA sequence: TGTGCCAGCAGCCAACTTAGACAGGCCTTAGTTGCAACTAATGAAAAACTGTTTTTT. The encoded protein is CASSQLRQALVATNEKLFF.